Given below is one TCR beta chain in context. This sample is part of a study of blood T cell repertoires in COVID-19. Germline CDR1 MDHEN, CDR2 SYDVKM. The V and J ends lost 4 bases and 5 bases, in that order; junction bases with no gene match: 11. The CDR3 sequence is 16 residues long. The protocol was immunoSEQ multiplex PCR, while the TCRdb copy is restricted to in-frame clones and leaves out a portion. The sample lists about 130,000 clones; 70% to 85% were seen once. This sequence joins TRBV28 and TRBJ2-7, with TRBD1 identical over 10 bases. Sample: peripheral blood. The source of this sequence is a woman aged 45-60 years with acute or convalescent COVID-19. Here the CDR3 reads CASSSVAGQGFHEQYF. CDR3 nucleotide sequence: TGTGCCAGCAGTTCCGTTGCGGGACAGGGGTTCCACGAGCAGTACTTC.